What follows describes a single T cell receptor beta chain. The table came from immunoSEQ multiplex PCR; TCRdb's copy has only in-frame clones and leaves some out. The table shows roughly 250,000 clones, with 86% occurring only once. The sample originates from a study of blood T cell repertoires in COVID-19. Study summary: Nucleic acid was either cDNA or gDNA, and it came from T cells, B-cell-depleted T cells, or PBMCs.

The ends were cut back, 4 bases at V and 4 bases at J, with 20 bases in the middle. Germline CDR1 is SGHTA and CDR2 is FQGNSA. The CDR3 runs to 17 residues. Sequencing was done on a sample of peripheral blood. The TCR sequence derives from a woman aged 25 to 39 with COVID-19, enrolled during active disease. The chain employs TRBV7-2 and TRBJ1-3; no clear D gene. This CDR3 reads CASSYSAGSFMGNTIYF. DNA for the CDR3: TGTGCCAGCAGCTACAGTGCTGGCAGCTTTATGGGAAACACCATATATTTT.